The 32 T cell receptor beta chains below all came from one sample that was sequenced in a study of blood T cells in healthy people across ages. Primers used in a second PCR of roughly 7 to 12 cycles were a sample-barcoded 5' primer and a J-beta primer mix. One entry per CDR3 protein, called by TCRdb with MiXCR from the 5' RACE reads. The data show 750,000 to 1,000,000 distinct CDR3 sequences, about 29% seen once. These data were also filed under a second study, of T cells of mothers and their children.

The specimen sequenced was blood. The source of these receptors is a woman in her 40s in good health.

This clonotype was recorded a few times. The rearrangement uses TRBV20-1 and TRBJ1-2, with D tentatively TRBD1 (6 bases). The length of the CDR3 is 15 residues. Germline V gives CDR1 DFQATT, CDR2 SNEGSKA (reference sequence). V lost 5 bases to trimming and J lost 5 bases, with 21 bases between them. CDR3 in amino acids: CSAPGATDRPYGYTF. CDR3 nucleotides: TGCAGTGCTCCGGGAGCGACAGACAGGCCTTATGGCTACACCTTC.

CDR3 nucleotide sequence: TGTGCCACCAGTGATAGGGACATGACTAAAAACACCGGGGAGCTGTTTTTT. Amino acid sequence: CATSDRDMTKNTGELFF. V is TRBV24-1 and J is TRBJ2-2, with D perhaps matching TRBD1 (6 bases). The CDR3 spans 17 residues. Germline loops: CDR1 KGHDR, CDR2 SFDVKD. Trimming removed 3 bases from V and 2 bases from J, with 15 bases in between.

CDR3 in amino acids: CASRNRGRDQPQHF. Written as DNA, the CDR3 is TGTGCCAGCAGGAACAGGGGGCGAGATCAGCCCCAGCATTTT. This chain connects TRBV27 to TRBJ1-5, with TRBD1 identical over 9 bases. Trimming removed 6 bases from V and 5 bases from J; junction bases left unmatched: 5. CDR1 and CDR2 from the germline V gene are MNHEY and SMNVEV (reference sequence). CDR3 size: 14 residues.

This chain links TRBV29-1 with TRBJ2-1; TRBD1 matches at 9 bases. The CDR3 totals 14 residues. Per germline, CDR1 SQVTM and CDR2 ANQGSEA. CDR3 sequence (DNA): TGCAGTGTAGACCGACAGGGGGTATCAAAGGAGCAGTTCTTC. Translated, it gives CSVDRQGVSKEQFF.

The chain carries TRBV12-3 or TRBV12-4 and TRBJ2-7; a weak D match, TRBD2 (7 bases). The V end lost 7 bases, the J end lost 6 bases, and 13 bases lay between the germline ends. The CDR3 totals 12 residues. The CDR3 DNA reads as TGTGCCAGCAAAGGGGGAGGGGCCGAGCAGTACTTC. This translates into CASKGGGAEQYF.

This clonotype was picked up many times. V usage is TRBV29-1 and J usage is TRBJ2-5; D is perhaps TRBD1 (5 bases). Germline CDR1 reads SQVTM; CDR2 reads ANQGSEA. The CDR3 sequence is 12 residues long. The ends were cut back, 5 bases at V and 2 bases at J, with 9 bases in the middle. For the CDR3, the DNA is TGCAGCGTTAGGGGTGGACAAGAGACCCAGTACTTC. Translated: CSVRGGQETQYF.

This clonotype has a handful of counts. This chain joins TRBV3-1 and TRBJ1-1; 10 bases are a match to TRBD1. V dropped 3 bases and J dropped 11; count of bases not matched to a gene: 12. Germline assignment: CDR1 LGHDT and CDR2 YNNKEL (reference sequence). The CDR3 has 15 residues. The CDR3 bases are TGTGCCAGCAGCCACACCGGGACAGGGGCTTATTGGGCTTTCTTT. The encoded protein is CASSHTGTGAYWAFF.

The V call is TRBV11-3, the J call TRBJ1-2, with no clear D. The CDR3 runs 19 residues. The germline gives CDR1 SGHNT, CDR2 YENEEA. V lost 1 base, J lost 5 bases, and 26 bases lay in between. In nucleotides, the CDR3 is TGTGCCAGCAGCTTAGCCGGCAGGAACAGAAACAAGACCCTATATGGCTACACCTTC. As protein: CASSLAGRNRNKTLYGYTF.

The chain recombines TRBV3-1 with TRBJ1-4, with 7 bases lining up with TRBD1. CDR1 and CDR2 (germline): LGHDT, YNNKEL (reference sequence). The CDR3 runs 15 residues. The V and J ends lost 4 bases and 6 bases, in that order; junction bases with no gene match: 8. CDR3 in amino acids: CASSPRGTEDEKLFF. CDR3 nucleotide sequence: TGTGCCAGCAGCCCGAGAGGGACAGAGGATGAAAAACTGTTTTTT.

As regards this clonotype: A junction end diverges from the germline sequence, so it may reflect a read error. J is TRBJ1-1 and V is TRBV5-1; TRBD1 agrees at 11 bases. The CDR3 runs to 15 residues. CDR1 and CDR2 from the germline V gene are SGHRS and YFSETQ. The CDR3 region is CTSSPGTGGITEAFF. The DNA for the CDR3 is TGCACCAGCAGCCCCGGGACAGGGGGAATCACTGAAGCTTTCTTT.

Details on this clonotype: An end of the junction differs from the germline gene, which may be a read error. The chain is built from TRBV4-3 and TRBJ2-3, with D possibly being TRBD1 or TRBD2 (7 bases each). The germline CDR1 and CDR2 sequences are LGHNA and YSLEER. The CDR3 spans 16 residues. The CDR3 nucleotides read TGCGCCAGCAGCCAAGAAAACAGCGGGACAGTAGATACGCAGAATTTT. It specifies CASSQENSGTVDTQNF.

This clonotype was counted only a few times. J is TRBJ1-1 and V is TRBV25-1, with 9 bases fitting TRBD1. The CDR3 covers 17 residues. Germline lookup yields CDR1 MGHDK and CDR2 SYGVNS. With V trimmed by 3 bases and J by 4 bases, 12 bases remained unmatched. The CDR3: CASSDSLTGQGRTEAFF. Written as DNA, the CDR3 is TGTGCCAGCAGTGATTCCCTCACGGGACAGGGACGCACTGAAGCTTTCTTT.

The chain employs TRBV7-6 and TRBJ1-1; D not certain. Germline V gives CDR1 SGHVS, CDR2 FNYEAQ. V lost 1 base and J 0 bases, leaving 9 bases between the germline ends. This CDR3 contains 15 residues. The CDR3 DNA reads TGTGCCAGCAGCTTAGGAGAGGACCTGAACACTGAAGCTTTCTTT. Translation gives CASSLGEDLNTEAFF.

J is TRBJ2-3 and V is TRBV7-9; D remains ambiguous. This CDR3 contains 14 residues. Trimming took 5 bases from V and 2 from J, leaving 11 bases between them. The germline V gene has CDR1 SEHNR and CDR2 FQNEAQ (reference sequence). The CDR3: CASSPRRYTDTQYF. The DNA of the CDR3 is TGTGCCAGCAGCCCTAGACGTTACACAGATACGCAGTATTTT. The variable domain in full, with the rest retrieved from reference TRBV7-9 and TRBJ2-3, is DTGVSQNPRHKITKRGQNVTFRCDPISEHNRLYWYRQTLGQGPEFLTYFQNEAQLEKSRLLSDRFSAERPKGSFSTLEIQRTEQGDSAMYLCASSPRRYTDTQYFGPGTRLTVL.

In regard to this clonotype: A much more abundant neighbour one base away suggests this may be a read error. The conserved closing phenylalanine or tryptophan is absent in this CDR3, likely reflecting a read error. The chain combines TRBV20-1 with TRBJ2-7; the match to TRBD1 covers 9 bases. Trimming took 0 bases from V and 7 from J; bases not matched to a gene: 1. This CDR3 spans 12 amino acids. Per the germline V gene, CDR1 is DFQATT and CDR2 is SNEGSKA (reference sequence). This chain's CDR3 is CSAREDRGEQYI. The DNA for the CDR3 is TGCAGTGCTAGAGAGGACAGGGGAGAGCAGTACATC.

In nucleotides, the CDR3 is TGTGCCAGCAGTTACAGTACAGTGAGACGGAGTGAGCAGTACTTC. It yields the protein CASSYSTVRRSEQYF. The genes are TRBV6-6 and TRBJ2-7; no reliable D call. This CDR3 is built from 15 residues. V was clipped by 2 bases and J by 7 bases, with 18 bases between them. Germline-derived CDR1 and CDR2 are MNHNY and SVGAGI (reference sequence).

In its sample, this clonotype was seen a few times. The V and J genes are TRBV6-1 and TRBJ2-7, with D hard to call. Trimming removed 5 bases from V and 0 bases from J, with 11 bases in between. The CDR3 extends over 14 amino acids. CDR1 MNHNS and CDR2 SASEGT come from the germline V gene. CDR3 DNA sequence: TGTGCCAGCAGTCCGTCGAGGAGCTCCTACGAGCAGTACTTC. This codes for CASSPSRSSYEQYF.

This clonotype was detected only a few times. The CDR3 nucleotides read TGCAGCGTTGAGGGGGAAGGTGGCTACACCTTC. This gives the protein CSVEGEGGYTF. V is TRBV29-1 and J is TRBJ1-2, with D perhaps matching TRBD1 (5 bases). Trimming left V 3 bases short and J 7 bases short, with 9 bases between. This CDR3 region has 11 residues. Germline CDR1 is SQVTM and CDR2 is ANQGSEA.

This clonotype was seen a few times. The rearrangement joins TRBV6-2 or TRBV6-3 to TRBJ2-3, with TRBD2 identical over 9 bases. V was clipped by 0 bases and J by 5 bases; unmatched bases: 12. CDR3 length: 18 residues. Germline V CDR1 and CDR2: MNHEY, SVGEGT. The CDR3 protein is CASSYSGLAPWVRDTQYF. The CDR3 nucleotides read TGTGCCAGCAGTTACTCGGGACTAGCCCCCTGGGTCCGAGATACGCAGTATTTT.

The V and J genes are TRBV9 and TRBJ1-5; D call uncertain. Germline V lookup: CDR1 SGDLS, CDR2 YYNGEE. The CDR3 is made up of 14 amino acids. Trimming took off 0 bases at V and 3 bases at J, with 7 bases between the two ends. CDR3 in amino acids: CASSVDPTNQPQHF. In nucleotides, the CDR3 is TGTGCCAGCAGCGTAGACCCCACCAATCAGCCCCAGCATTTT.

The sample holds one count of this clonotype. The CDR3 nucleotides read TGTGCCAGCAGCCAAGAACCAGGGGCTGGGGCCATATACAATGAGCAGTTCTTC. Its protein product is CASSQEPGAGAIYNEQFF. This chain connects TRBV4-2 to TRBJ2-1; maybe TRBD1 (6 bases). This CDR3 is built from 18 residues. Looked up from germline, CDR1 is LGHNA and CDR2 is YNFKEQ. V lost 0 bases, J lost 4 bases, and 19 bases lay in between.

Comments on this clonotype: Given the absence of the conserved phenylalanine or tryptophan at the CDR3 end, a read error is likely. This chain links TRBV5-4 with TRBJ2-1; D could derive from TRBD1 or TRBD2 (6 bases each). Germline CDR1 and CDR2: SGHNT and YYREEE (reference sequence). This CDR3 has 16 residues. The V and J ends lost 4 bases and 0 bases respectively, with 14 bases between them. In DNA, the CDR3 is TGTGCCAGCAGCCCGGAGGGGGGTAGCTCCTACAATGAGCAGTTCTTA. Translating gives CASSPEGGSSYNEQFL.

The V gene is TRBV7-3, the J gene TRBJ1-6; the D gene is possibly TRBD1 (5 bases). Germline CDR1 and CDR2: SGHTA and FQGTGA. The CDR3 totals 14 residues. With 0 bases removed from V and 8 bases from J, the gap between germline ends came to 8 bases. The CDR3 loop is CASSLTRGDSPLHF. DNA for the CDR3: TGTGCCAGCAGCTTAACCCGAGGGGATTCACCCCTCCACTTT.

This rearrangement joins TRBV5-1 to TRBJ1-2, with D tentatively TRBD1 (6 bases). V lost 4 bases and J 5 bases, leaving 18 bases between the germline ends. The CDR3 length is 15 residues. Germline V lookup: CDR1 SGHRS, CDR2 YFSETQ. The CDR3 loop is CASSPTGFKGYGYTF. CDR3 nucleotides: TGCGCCAGCAGCCCTACAGGGTTTAAGGGGTATGGCTACACCTTC.

The genes are TRBV9 and TRBJ2-2; TRBD2 is a possible D gene (6 bases). There are 16 residues in the CDR3. Trimming cost V 4 bases and J 3 bases, with 16 bases left between them. The germline gives CDR1 SGDLS, CDR2 YYNGEE. The CDR3 DNA is TGTGCCAGCAGCTTTAACGGGGGAATTGACACCGGGGAGCTGTTTTTT. Its translation is CASSFNGGIDTGELFF.

The chain carries TRBV7-2 and TRBJ2-5; 9 bases line up with TRBD2. V was pared by 0 bases and J by 9 bases, with 8 bases of the junction left unmatched. Germline-derived CDR1 and CDR2 are SGHTA and FQGNSA. The CDR3 contains 15 residues. CDR3 in amino acids: CASSLAGTSLVSQYF. The CDR3 region has the DNA TGTGCCAGCAGCTTAGCGGGGACTAGCCTGGTTTCCCAGTACTTC.

V gene TRBV7-2 combines with J gene TRBJ2-3, with TRBD2 matching over 16 bases. The CDR3 is 17 amino acids. Losses at the gene ends were 2 bases for V and 4 bases for J; bases not matched to a gene: 3. The germline CDR1 and CDR2 sequences are SGHTA and FQGNSA. CDR3 protein: CASSLRGTSGGADTQYF. The CDR3 DNA is TGTGCCAGCAGCTTAAGGGGGACTAGCGGGGGGGCAGATACGCAGTATTTT.

This clonotype was detected ten times or more. V is TRBV3-1 and J is TRBJ1-2; the D gene is possibly TRBD1 (6 bases). This CDR3 is built from 12 residues. V lost 4 bases to trimming and J lost 8 bases, with 11 bases between them. Germline V CDR1 and CDR2: LGHDT, YNNKEL (reference sequence). The CDR3 protein is CASSPAGQGYTF. CDR3 nucleotides: TGTGCCAGCAGCCCTGCCGGACAGGGCTACACCTTC.

The chain employs TRBV28 and TRBJ2-1; tentatively, D is TRBD1 (6 bases). Germline V gene data show CDR1 as MDHEN and CDR2 as SYDVKM. The CDR3 is made up of 13 amino acids. V was pared by 8 bases and J by 13 bases, with 21 bases between. The CDR3 loop reads CASVRGAGETQFF. The CDR3 DNA reads as TGTGCCAGCGTTCGGGGAGCAGGGGAGACCCAGTTCTTC.

This clonotype appeared once. The chain combines TRBV29-1 with TRBJ2-4; perhaps TRBD2 as D (5 bases). Matching the DNA end better, TRBJ2-7 makes the J call doubtful. Germline V gene sequence: CDR1 SQVTM, CDR2 ANQGSEA. This CDR3 is built from 11 residues. CDR3 in DNA: TGCAGCGTTGAGGGGAGTGGCGAGCAGTACTTC. Translated: CSVEGSGEQYF.

This clonotype has only a few counts. Mismatch with germline at one junction end may stem from a read error. This chain joins TRBV25-1 and TRBJ2-7, with unresolved D. Germline V lookup: CDR1 MGHDK, CDR2 SYGVNS. The CDR3 is 15 amino acids. The CDR3 sequence is CASSDTGRTTYEQYF. The CDR3 DNA is TGTGCCAGCAGTGACACCGGACGGACCACCTATGAGCAGTACTTC.

With respect to this clonotype: This may be a read error: a much more frequent sequence differs by one nucleotide. This sequence joins TRBV4-1 and TRBJ2-7, with D possibly being TRBD2 (5 bases). Trimming removed 2 bases at V and 4 bases at J, with 18 bases between. Germline lookup yields CDR1 MGHRA and CDR2 YSYEKL. The CDR3 is 16 residues long. The CDR3 protein is CASSQLDSVPRYEQYF. Written as DNA, the CDR3 is TGCGCCAGCAGCCAATTAGATAGCGTTCCTCGTTACGAGCAGTACTTC.